The rows below give T cell receptor beta chains drawn from one sample of a study of shared clonotypes between healthy human individuals. Clones were sequenced by immunoSEQ multiplex PCR, and TCRdb holds only the in-frame ones, with some missing. This table holds more than 550,000 clones, approximately 72% found once. Sample: memory CD4+ T cells sorted from blood. Receptors originate from a woman in her thirties in good health. Each CDR3 is given with its conserved first and last residue. D genes are given only for firm matches. The size of a clone is reported for some rows only, either as once, few or many, or as a class for expanded clones.

v_call	d_call	j_call	clone_size	cdr3_nt	cdr3_aa
TRBV7-9	-	TRBJ2-5	-	TGTGCCAGCAGCTTAGCCGAGAGGAGGGAGACCCAGTACTTC	CASSLAERRETQYF
TRBV6-6	-	TRBJ1-1	few	TGTGCCAGCAGTTGGAGTGCCAGGCACACTGAAGCTTTCTTT	CASSWSARHTEAFF
TRBV28	-	TRBJ1-2	-	TGTGCCACCAGAAGGACGGACAACTATGGCTACACCTTC	CATRRTDNYGYTF
TRBV19	TRBD2	TRBJ2-3	-	TGTGCCAGTAGGGTTGCTAGCGGGAGAGATACGCAGTATTTT	CASRVASGRDTQYF
TRBV4-1	-	TRBJ2-1	few	TGCGCCAGCAGCCAAGATGTTTTGTTACACTACAATGAGCAGTTCTTC	CASSQDVLLHYNEQFF
TRBV7-2	TRBD2	TRBJ2-7	-	TGTGCCAGCAGCTTACTAGCGGGGGATGGGTACTTC	CASSLLAGDGYF
TRBV15	TRBD1	TRBJ1-4	-	TGTGCCACCAGCAGAGAAGGGGGCACTAATGAAAAACTGTTTTTT	CATSREGGTNEKLFF
TRBV18	TRBD1	TRBJ1-5	-	TGTGCCAGCTCACGACAGGGAAACAATCAGCCCCAGCATTTT	CASSRQGNNQPQHF
TRBV30	-	TRBJ1-2	-	TGTGCCTGGAGTAAGCGGGGTTTTCATGGCTACACCTTC	CAWSKRGFHGYTF
TRBV11-2	-	TRBJ2-5	many	TGTGCCAGCAGCTTGGCGAAGTCCCAGTACTTC	CASSLAKSQYF
TRBV28	-	TRBJ1-2	once	TGTGCCAGCAGTCCGGTTGAGGGTGCCTATGGCTACACCTTC	CASSPVEGAYGYTF
TRBV2	TRBD1	TRBJ1-4	-	TGTGCCAGCAGTACTCCCGGGACAGGGCGAGTTGCAACTAATGAAAAACTGTTTTTT	CASSTPGTGRVATNEKLFF
TRBV9	TRBD2	TRBJ2-1	-	TGTGCCAGCAACCTCCAGGGAGGGTGGTACAATGAGCAGTTCTTC	CASNLQGGWYNEQFF
TRBV10-3	TRBD2	TRBJ2-7	-	TGTGCCATCAGTGAGGTGGCGGGAGGGCCTAACTACGAGCAGTACTTC	CAISEVAGGPNYEQYF
TRBV7-2	-	TRBJ2-1	few	TGTGCCAGCAGCCCTTACAATGAGCAGTTCTTC	CASSPYNEQFF
TRBV6-5	TRBD1	TRBJ2-1	-	TGTGCCAGCAGTCGGACAGGGGTCGGCAATGAGCAGTTCTTC	CASSRTGVGNEQFF
TRBV30	-	TRBJ2-7	few	TGTGCCTGGAGTGTAGAAAGCCTGGAGCAGTACTTC	CAWSVESLEQYF
TRBV28	-	TRBJ1-1	-	TGTGCCAGCAGCGAGGAGGGAGAGGCCACTGAAGCTTTCTTT	CASSEEGEATEAFF
TRBV28	TRBD2	TRBJ2-1	-	TGTGCCAGCAGCCAGCAAAAAAGGATTCAGCGGGGCTCTCGCAATGAGCAGTTCTTC	CASSQQKRIQRGSRNEQFF
TRBV9	TRBD2	TRBJ2-2	-	TGTGCCAGCAGCGTATTAAGCGGGAGGGCGATCGGGGAGCTGTTTTTT	CASSVLSGRAIGELFF
TRBV7-2	TRBD2	TRBJ2-6	-	TGTGCCAGCAGCTTAGCATTGGGCAGGGAGGGCCCCTCTGGGGCCAACGTCCTGACTTTC	CASSLALGREGPSGANVLTF
TRBV28	TRBD2	TRBJ2-3	-	TGTGCCAGCAGCCCTCGACTAGCGGGAGTTACGCAGTATTTT	CASSPRLAGVTQYF
TRBV29-1	-	TRBJ1-4	few	TGCAGCGTCTTTTTACAGCCTAATGAAAAACTGTTTTTT	CSVFLQPNEKLFF
TRBV5-1	-	TRBJ2-3	-	TGCGCCAGCAGCTCCCAGAACACAGATACGCAGTATTTT	CASSSQNTDTQYF
TRBV28	-	TRBJ1-2	-	TGTGCCAGCACCACCCAGGTCACTAGAGACGGCTACACCTTC	CASTTQVTRDGYTF
TRBV6-1	TRBD1	TRBJ1-4	-	TGTGCCAGCAGTGTCAACAGGGGGTTAACTAATGAAAAACTGTTTTTT	CASSVNRGLTNEKLFF
TRBV5-6	-	TRBJ1-1	many	TGTGCCAGCAGCTTGCTGGGGGTGAACACTGAAGCTTTCTTT	CASSLLGVNTEAFF
TRBV10-3	-	TRBJ1-1	-	TGTGCCATCAGTGAGCAGGAGAACACTGAAGCTTTCTTT	CAISEQENTEAFF
TRBV10-2	TRBD2	TRBJ2-5	-	TGCGCCAGCAGTCTCCCCTTAGCGGGACACCAAGAGACCCAGTACTTC	CASSLPLAGHQETQYF
TRBV4-1	TRBD1	TRBJ2-3	-	TGCGCCAGCAGCCAAGATCTAGGACAGGGGGCAGATACGCAGTATTTT	CASSQDLGQGADTQYF
TRBV5-1	TRBD1	TRBJ1-4	-	TGCGCCAGCAGCTCAACAGGGGGTGGAATTGAAAAACTGTTTTTT	CASSSTGGGIEKLFF
TRBV6-6	TRBD1	TRBJ2-2	-	TGTGCCAGCAGTTTAGGACAGGGGCGAGGCGGGGAGCTGTTTTTT	CASSLGQGRGGELFF
TRBV7-8	TRBD2	TRBJ2-3	few	TGTGCCAGCAGCCCGCTAGCGGGAGAATTGACAGATACGCAGTATTTT	CASSPLAGELTDTQYF
TRBV6-1	-	TRBJ1-5	-	TGTGCCAGCAGTGAGCAAGGAGATCAGCCCCAGCATTTT	CASSEQGDQPQHF
TRBV29-1	-	TRBJ2-2	-	TGCAGCGTTGTACCGTTGGAGGGGCAAGTAACCGGGGAGCTGTTTTTT	CSVVPLEGQVTGELFF
TRBV7-2	-	TRBJ1-2	-	TGTGCCAGCAGCAAGGCCCCGGGGGGCTACACCTTC	CASSKAPGGYTF
TRBV7-2	-	TRBJ1-2	-	TGTGCCAGCAGCAGAGGTGGTACTAACTATGGCTACACCTTC	CASSRGGTNYGYTF
TRBV5-1	-	TRBJ1-1	few	TGCGCCAGCAGCATGGACAGTACGAACACTGAAGCTTTCTTT	CASSMDSTNTEAFF